These 27 T cell receptor beta chains were sequenced from one sample in a study of T cell responses to AZD1222 COVID-19 vaccine. The protocol was immunoSEQ multiplex PCR, while the TCRdb copy is restricted to in-frame clones and leaves out a portion. The table records over 95,000 clones, around nine tenths of them present only once. Source: peripheral blood, taken on day 0 of AZD1222 vaccination. These receptors were obtained from an adult in good health.

V usage is TRBV5-4 and J usage is TRBJ1-5; possibly TRBD1 for D (5 bases). V shed 4 bases and J shed 5 bases, with 10 bases lying between them. The CDR3 has 13 residues. Germline loops: CDR1 SGHNT, CDR2 YYREEE (reference sequence). CDR3 coding DNA: TGTGCCAGCAGCCGTGGGGGGGATCAGCCCCAGCATTTT. It yields the protein CASSRGGDQPQHF. The whole variable domain, filled in from reference TRBV5-4 and TRBJ1-5, reads ETGVTQSPTHLIKTRGQQVTLRCSSQSGHNTVSWYQQALGQGPQFIFQYYREEENGRGNFPPRFSGLQFPNYSSELNVNALELDDSALYLCASSRGGDQPQHFGDGTRLSIL.

The chain combines TRBV27 with TRBJ2-3; the D call may be TRBD1 or TRBD2 (5 bases each). The V end was cut by 5 bases, the J end by 6 bases, with 12 bases between. This CDR3 region has 13 residues. CDR1 and CDR2 from the germline V gene are MNHEY and SMNVEV (reference sequence). CDR3 region: CASSRDGDDTQYF. For the CDR3, the DNA is TGTGCCAGCAGTCGAGATGGGGACGATACGCAGTATTTT.

Only one count was recorded for this clone. The chain joins TRBV6-5 to TRBJ2-3, with 9 bases that match TRBD1. V gave up 4 bases and J gave up 10 bases; unmatched junction bases: 3. The V gene's germline CDR1 is MNHEY and CDR2 SVGAGI. The CDR3 totals 12 residues. The DNA for the CDR3 is TGTGCCAGCAGTTCCGGGACAGGGCCGCAGTATTTT. Translation gives CASSSGTGPQYF.

This clone appeared a single time. J is TRBJ2-3 and V is TRBV10-3; D might be TRBD1 or TRBD2, each matching 6 bases. Germline CDR1 reads ENHRY; CDR2 reads SYGVKD. The CDR3 runs to 18 residues. V was trimmed by 0 bases and J by 2 bases, leaving 18 bases between them. CDR3 loop: CAISESKVGGTLTDTQYF. CDR3 nucleotides: TGTGCCATCAGTGAGTCGAAAGTAGGGGGGACCCTCACAGATACGCAGTATTTT.

The V gene is TRBV5-5, the J gene TRBJ1-1; D is possibly TRBD1 (5 bases). Trimming stripped 3 bases from V and 5 bases from J, with 11 bases between. Germline V gene sequence: CDR1 SGHKS, CDR2 YYEKEE (reference sequence). The CDR3 consists of 13 residues. The CDR3 DNA is TGTGCCAGCAGCTACCAGGGTAATACTGAAGCTTTCTTT. This codes for CASSYQGNTEAFF.

V and J are TRBV12-3 or TRBV12-4 and TRBJ1-1; TRBD1 aligns across 8 bases. The CDR3 has 13 residues. Trimming at V came to 5 bases and at J to 4 bases, leaving 3 bases not matched to a gene. CDR3 sequence: CASSLDRGTEAFF. The CDR3 DNA follows: TGTGCCAGCAGTCTCGACAGGGGCACTGAAGCTTTCTTT.

This clone was detected a few times. The chain employs TRBV6-1 and TRBJ1-6; no reliable D call. CDR3 length: 14 residues. V shed 0 bases and J shed 11 bases, with 11 bases lying between them. The germline V gene encodes CDR1 MNHNS and CDR2 SASEGT. CDR3 nucleotides: TGTGCCAGCAGTGAAGCGGGCCTCTCAACACCCCTCCACTTT. Protein: CASSEAGLSTPLHF.

The chain combines TRBV5-1 with TRBJ2-1; D gene unclear. The CDR3 has 15 residues. Trimming removed 0 bases at V and 0 bases at J, with 7 bases between. Germline V gene lookup returns CDR1 SGHRS and CDR2 YFSETQ. The CDR3 DNA follows: TGCGCCAGCAGCTTGGGAAGTAGCTCCTACAATGAGCAGTTCTTC. It encodes CASSLGSSSYNEQFF.

This sequence joins TRBV5-4 and TRBJ2-1; D is possibly TRBD2 (5 bases). This CDR3 spans 14 amino acids. Germline V CDR1 and CDR2: SGHNT, YYREEE (reference sequence). Trimming left V 0 bases short and J 7 bases short, with 11 bases between. The CDR3 is CASSLVGELNEQFF. The CDR3 DNA follows: TGTGCCAGCAGCTTGGTCGGGGAGTTGAATGAGCAGTTCTTC.

The chain recombines TRBV27 with TRBJ1-6; the D gene is possibly TRBD1 (5 bases). The CDR3 sequence is 13 residues long. The ends were cut back, 10 bases at V and 5 bases at J, with 12 bases in the middle. Germline assignment: CDR1 MNHEY and CDR2 SMNVEV (reference sequence). The CDR3 region is CATSKGNNSPLHF. The CDR3 nucleotides are TGTGCCACCTCGAAGGGGAATAATTCACCCCTCCACTTT.

The J gene is TRBJ1-1, the V gene TRBV2; D is uncertain. V was trimmed by 4 bases and J by 0 bases, leaving 9 bases between them. CDR1 and CDR2 from the germline V gene are SNHLY and FYNNEI. This CDR3 region has 14 residues. CDR3 protein: CASSVGGMNTEAFF. The CDR3 coding sequence is TGTGCCAGCAGTGTTGGAGGAATGAACACTGAAGCTTTCTTT.

The chain uses TRBV25-1 and TRBJ2-5, with D perhaps TRBD2 (7 bases). The V and J ends lost 3 bases and 5 bases respectively, with 22 bases between them. CDR1 and CDR2 from the germline V gene are MGHDK and SYGVNS. This CDR3 is built from 17 residues. CDR3: CASSDRWRGLTRETQYF. CDR3 sequence (DNA): TGTGCCAGCAGTGATCGTTGGCGGGGGCTCACGCGGGAGACCCAGTACTTC.

The table lists this clone with a count of one. The rearrangement joins TRBV6-5 to TRBJ2-7; 7 bases line up with TRBD1. CDR1 is MNHEY and CDR2 is SVGAGI in the germline V gene. V was clipped by 0 bases and J by 3 bases; unmatched bases: 2. The CDR3 runs 14 residues. CDR3 in DNA: TGTGCCAGCAGTTACTCGACAGGGAACTACGAGCAGTACTTC. Residues: CASSYSTGNYEQYF.

The genes are TRBV19 and TRBJ2-7; possibly TRBD1 for D (5 bases). Between the trimmed V and J ends, which lost 4 bases and 6 bases, there was a span of 10 bases. There are 12 residues in the CDR3. Germline values: CDR1 LNHDA, CDR2 SQIVND (reference sequence). The CDR3 reads CASSTQGSEQYF. CDR3 sequence (DNA): TGTGCCAGTAGTACGCAGGGCAGCGAGCAGTACTTC.

This sequence joins TRBV28 and TRBJ2-7; 8 bases fit TRBD1. Unmatched junction bases numbered 5, after V lost 7 bases and J lost 0 bases. This CDR3 region has 14 residues. The V gene's germline CDR1 is MDHEN and CDR2 SYDVKM. CDR3 amino acids: CASKRDRHSYEQYF. The CDR3 DNA sequence: TGTGCCAGCAAAAGGGACAGGCACTCCTACGAGCAGTACTTC.

The chain links TRBV7-9 to TRBJ2-7; the D gene is possibly TRBD1 (6 bases). The V end was cut by 5 bases, the J end by 4 bases, with 15 bases between. This CDR3 contains 14 residues. CDR1 SEHNR and CDR2 FQNEAQ come from the germline V gene (reference sequence). The CDR3 sequence: CASSLSTGSYEQYF. The DNA for the CDR3 is TGTGCCAGCAGCCTTTCGACAGGCTCTTACGAGCAGTACTTC.

The chain uses TRBV2 and TRBJ2-5; D is unresolved. Germline V gives CDR1 SNHLY, CDR2 FYNNEI. The CDR3 sequence is 15 residues long. Deletions cut 8 bases from V and 5 bases from J, with 21 bases between. CDR3 sequence reads: CASQLLGLTQETQYF. CDR3 nucleotide sequence: TGTGCCAGCCAACTTTTGGGCCTGACTCAGGAGACCCAGTACTTC.

CDR3 residues: CATSRDATGVDYGYTF. DNA of the CDR3: TGTGCCACCAGCAGAGATGCAACAGGGGTTGATTATGGCTACACCTTC. The V and J genes are TRBV15 and TRBJ1-2; 7 nucleotides align to TRBD1. The CDR3 consists of 16 residues. Germline V gene sequence: CDR1 LNHNV, CDR2 YYDKDF (reference sequence). J was trimmed by 5 bases and V by 0 bases; bases with no gene match: 9.

The gene calls are TRBV27 and TRBJ2-1; D not certain. V was trimmed by 5 bases and J by 9 bases, leaving 14 bases between them. CDR3 size: 13 residues. Germline V gene sequence: CDR1 MNHEY, CDR2 SMNVEV (reference sequence). The DNA for the CDR3 is TGTGCCAGCAGTGCGACTCCGGGCGTTGAGCAGTTCTTC. It encodes CASSATPGVEQFF.

This chain uses TRBV28 with TRBJ2-7; D is unclear. CDR3 length equals 13 residues. Germline CDR1 MDHEN, CDR2 SYDVKM. Trimming took off 7 bases at V and 0 bases at J, with 10 bases between the two ends. CDR3 coding DNA: TGTGCCAGCACGGCGGCACCCTCCTACGAGCAGTACTTC. As protein: CASTAAPSYEQYF.

The sample holds one count of this clone. The chain couples TRBV5-8 to TRBJ1-2; D may be TRBD1 (6 bases). V was clipped by 4 bases and J by 4 bases, with 11 bases between them. Germline CDR1 and CDR2: SGHTS and YDEGEE. The CDR3 loop spans 13 amino acids. The CDR3 here is CASSPQGSYGYTF. Written as DNA, the CDR3 is TGTGCCAGCAGCCCACAGGGATCCTATGGCTACACCTTC.

The chain has TRBV6-6 and TRBJ2-3; the match to TRBD2 covers 11 bases. Germline V gene data show CDR1 as MNHNY and CDR2 as SVGAGI (reference sequence). The CDR3 sequence is 16 residues long. The J segment lost 5 bases and the V segment lost 0 bases, leaving 4 bases of the junction unmatched. CDR3: CASSYSLAGGRDTQYF. CDR3 coding DNA: TGTGCCAGCAGTTACTCGTTAGCGGGAGGGCGAGATACGCAGTATTTT.

V usage is TRBV5-1 and J usage is TRBJ2-1; 7 nucleotides line up with TRBD2. The trim removed 0 bases at V and 0 bases at J, leaving 3 bases unmatched. The germline gives CDR1 SGHRS, CDR2 YFSETQ. CDR3 size: 16 residues. CDR3 loop: CASSLGLADSYNEQFF. DNA for the CDR3: TGCGCCAGCAGCTTGGGGCTAGCGGACTCCTACAATGAGCAGTTCTTC.

The chain uses TRBV29-1 and TRBJ2-4, with a possible D match to TRBD2 (5 bases). Germline CDR1 reads SQVTM; CDR2 reads ANQGSEA. The CDR3 extends over 16 amino acids. Trimming removed 6 bases at V and 0 bases at J, with 18 bases between. The chain's CDR3 is CSVKSPGSLAKNIQYF. The DNA for the CDR3 is TGCAGCGTGAAATCACCGGGATCACTAGCCAAAAACATTCAGTACTTC.

The chain combines TRBV5-4 with TRBJ2-5, with 7 bases identical to TRBD2. Germline V gene sequence: CDR1 SGHNT, CDR2 YYREEE (reference sequence). The CDR3 contains 14 residues. Trimming at V came to 4 bases and at J to 6 bases, leaving 9 bases not matched to a gene. The DNA for the CDR3 is TGTGCCAGCAGCCCGGGGCTGGGGGGGAAGACCCAGTACTTC. It yields the protein CASSPGLGGKTQYF.

In its sample, this clone was seen a few times. The J gene is TRBJ1-1, the V gene TRBV6-5; possible D gene TRBD1, 5 bases. Germline V gene sequence: CDR1 MNHEY, CDR2 SVGAGI. CDR3 length: 14 residues. V dropped 5 bases and J dropped 8 bases, with 18 bases sitting between them. The CDR3 spells CASSRSFGGSEAFF. The CDR3 region has the DNA TGTGCCAGCAGTCGGTCATTTGGGGGTTCGGAAGCTTTCTTT.

The rearrangement joins TRBV5-1 to TRBJ1-2, with TRBD1 identical over 11 bases. Germline assignment: CDR1 SGHRS and CDR2 YFSETQ. This CDR3 is built from 13 residues. V dropped 4 bases and J dropped 8; count of bases not matched to a gene: 4. CDR3 nucleotides: TGCGCCAGCAGCCCGGGACAGGGGGGCGGCTACACCTTC. Encoded protein: CASSPGQGGGYTF.